The sequence of this TCR beta chain was determined in a study of cytomegalovirus exposure and HLA in healthy donors. Overall study context: Assignment to the Caucasian-associated ancestry cluster applied to 81% of the approximately 380 genotyped donors.

Both 60 Vbeta primers and 13 Jbeta primers went into the PCR. Only in-frame clones appear in the TCRdb table, and some are missing; sequencing was by immunoSEQ multiplex PCR. This specimen shows 130,000 to 150,000 clones; the ten leading clones hold about 1.7%. In the case of this clone: The antigen is undetermined.

Points from the study as a whole: The study designated 150 to 200 TCR beta chains cytomegalovirus-associated. Through in vitro validation, three CMV-associated chains were shown to be specific for CMV antigens.

The TCR comes from a woman between 50 and 59 years old in good health and CMV-seronegative. Sequenced input: PBMCs.

This chain's CDR3 is CASSFWQENTEAFF. CDR3 in DNA: TGCGCCAGCAGCTTTTGGCAGGAGAACACTGAAGCTTTCTTT. The chain joins TRBV5-1 to TRBJ1-1; unclear D gene. Germline loops: CDR1 SGHRS, CDR2 YFSETQ. The CDR3 totals 14 residues. V lost 2 bases to trimming and J lost 1 base, with 9 bases between them.